The present entry profiles one T cell receptor (beta chain) with its context. The sample comes from a study of blood T cell repertoires in COVID-19. Study summary: Acute and convalescent COVID-19 samples came from the United States, Italy and Spain. T cells, B-cell-depleted T cells, or PBMCs supplied cDNA or gDNA.

V shed 4 bases and J 1 base; nucleotides not matched to a gene: 9. The germline V gene has CDR1 SGHNT and CDR2 YYREEE (reference sequence). This CDR3 has 16 amino acids. How the authors handled the data: Cell counts per sample came from amplifying reference gene primers. Clones were sequenced by immunoSEQ multiplex PCR, and TCRdb holds only the in-frame ones, with some missing. V and J calls and clone size are as listed in that table; D and trimming were resolved from the DNA. The data show 110,000 to 150,000 clones, almost 80% seen once. The TCR sequence derives from a man aged 50 or older with active or convalescent COVID-19. The sequencing sample was made of peripheral blood. V usage is TRBV5-4 and J usage is TRBJ1-2, with 8 bases that match TRBD1. The CDR3 protein is CASSQTGVSFNYGYTF. The CDR3 nucleotides are TGTGCCAGCAGCCAGACAGGGGTGTCCTTTAACTATGGCTACACCTTC.